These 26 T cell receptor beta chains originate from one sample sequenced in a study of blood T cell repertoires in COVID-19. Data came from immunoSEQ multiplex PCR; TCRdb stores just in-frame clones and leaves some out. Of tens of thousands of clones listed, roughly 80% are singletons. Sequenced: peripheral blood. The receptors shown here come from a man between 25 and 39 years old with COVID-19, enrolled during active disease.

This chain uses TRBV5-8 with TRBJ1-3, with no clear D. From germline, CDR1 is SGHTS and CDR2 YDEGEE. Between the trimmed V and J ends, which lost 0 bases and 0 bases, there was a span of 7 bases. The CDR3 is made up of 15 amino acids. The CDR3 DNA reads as TGTGCCAGCAGCTTGGCCGGTTACTCTGGAAACACCATATATTTT. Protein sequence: CASSLAGYSGNTIYF.

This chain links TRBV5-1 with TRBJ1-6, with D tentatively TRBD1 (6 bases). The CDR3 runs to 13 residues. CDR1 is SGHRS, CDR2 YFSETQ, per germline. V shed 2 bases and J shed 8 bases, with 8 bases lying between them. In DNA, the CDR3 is TGCGCCAGCAGCTTAGGGGGGGATTCACCCCTCCACTTT. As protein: CASSLGGDSPLHF.

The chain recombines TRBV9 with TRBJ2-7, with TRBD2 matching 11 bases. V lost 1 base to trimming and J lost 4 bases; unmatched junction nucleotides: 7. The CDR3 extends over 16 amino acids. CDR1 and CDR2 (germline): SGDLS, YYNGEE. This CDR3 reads CASSVTPGTSGYEQYF. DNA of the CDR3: TGTGCCAGCAGCGTAACCCCCGGGACTAGCGGTTACGAGCAGTACTTC.

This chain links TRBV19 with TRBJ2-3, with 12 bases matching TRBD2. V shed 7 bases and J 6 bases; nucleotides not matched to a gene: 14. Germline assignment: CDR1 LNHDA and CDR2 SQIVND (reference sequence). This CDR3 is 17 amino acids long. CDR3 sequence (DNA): TGTGCCAGTAAAAGACGGCTAGCGGGAGGGCCGGCCGATACGCAGTATTTT. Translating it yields CASKRRLAGGPADTQYF.

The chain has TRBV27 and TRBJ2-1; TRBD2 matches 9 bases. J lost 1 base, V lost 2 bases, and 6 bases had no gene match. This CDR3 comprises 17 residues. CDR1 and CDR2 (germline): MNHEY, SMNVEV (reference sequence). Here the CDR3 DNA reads TGTGCCAGCAGTTTAGAGGCGGGAGGGCGGTCCTACAATGAGCAGTTCTTC. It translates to CASSLEAGGRSYNEQFF.

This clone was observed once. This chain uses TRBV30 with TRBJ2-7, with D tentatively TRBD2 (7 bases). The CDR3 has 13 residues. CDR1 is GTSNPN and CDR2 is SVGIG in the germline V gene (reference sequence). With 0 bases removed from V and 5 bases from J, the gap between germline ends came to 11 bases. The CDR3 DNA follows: TGTGCCTGGAGTGTGGGGGGGCTCGACGAGCAGTACTTC. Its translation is CAWSVGGLDEQYF.

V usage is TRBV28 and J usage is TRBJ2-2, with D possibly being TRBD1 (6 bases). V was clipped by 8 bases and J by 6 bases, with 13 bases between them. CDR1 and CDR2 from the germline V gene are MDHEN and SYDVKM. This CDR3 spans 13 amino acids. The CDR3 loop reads CASHHRDPGELFF. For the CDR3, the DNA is TGTGCCAGCCACCACAGGGATCCCGGGGAGCTGTTTTTT.

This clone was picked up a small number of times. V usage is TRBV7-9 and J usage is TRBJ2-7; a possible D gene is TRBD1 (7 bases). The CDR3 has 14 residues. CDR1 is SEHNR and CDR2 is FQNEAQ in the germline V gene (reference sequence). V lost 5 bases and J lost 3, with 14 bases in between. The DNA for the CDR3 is TGTGCCAGCAGCCATAACAGGGGACTCTACGAGCAGTACTTC. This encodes CASSHNRGLYEQYF.

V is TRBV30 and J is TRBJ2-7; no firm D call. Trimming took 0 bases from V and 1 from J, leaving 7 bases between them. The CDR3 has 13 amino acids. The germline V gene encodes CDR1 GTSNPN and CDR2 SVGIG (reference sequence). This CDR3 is CAWSVGRSYEQYF. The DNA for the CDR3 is TGTGCCTGGAGTGTGGGCCGTTCCTACGAGCAGTACTTC.

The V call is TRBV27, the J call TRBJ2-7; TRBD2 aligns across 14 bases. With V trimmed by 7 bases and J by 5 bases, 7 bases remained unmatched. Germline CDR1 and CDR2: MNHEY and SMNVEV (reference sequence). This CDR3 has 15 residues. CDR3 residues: CASTKGTSGRNEQYF. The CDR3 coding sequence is TGTGCCAGCACCAAAGGGACTAGCGGGAGAAACGAGCAGTACTTC.

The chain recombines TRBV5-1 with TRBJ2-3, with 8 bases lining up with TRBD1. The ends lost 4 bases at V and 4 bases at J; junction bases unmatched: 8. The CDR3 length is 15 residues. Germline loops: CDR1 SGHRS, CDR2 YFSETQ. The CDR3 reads CASSLGQGGADTQYF. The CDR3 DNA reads TGCGCCAGCAGCCTAGGACAGGGTGGCGCAGATACGCAGTATTTT.

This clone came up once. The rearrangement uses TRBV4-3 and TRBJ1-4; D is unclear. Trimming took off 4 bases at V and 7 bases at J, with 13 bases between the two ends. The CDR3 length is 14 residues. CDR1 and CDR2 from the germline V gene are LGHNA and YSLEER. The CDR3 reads CASSRLQRGEKLFF. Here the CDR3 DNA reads TGCGCCAGCAGCCGTTTGCAGCGGGGTGAAAAACTGTTTTTT.

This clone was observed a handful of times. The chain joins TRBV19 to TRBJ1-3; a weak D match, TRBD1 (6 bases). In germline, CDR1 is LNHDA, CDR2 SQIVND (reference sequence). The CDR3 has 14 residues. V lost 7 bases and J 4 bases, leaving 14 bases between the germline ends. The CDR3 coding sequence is TGTGCCAGTACCCGACAGGACCCAGGAAACACCATATATTTT. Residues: CASTRQDPGNTIYF.

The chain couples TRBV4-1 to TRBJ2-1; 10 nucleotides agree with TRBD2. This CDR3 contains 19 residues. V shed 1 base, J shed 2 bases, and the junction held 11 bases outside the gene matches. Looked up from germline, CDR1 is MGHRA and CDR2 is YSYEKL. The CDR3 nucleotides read TGCGCCAGCAGCCAAGTTCCCTTAATAGCGGGAGGTACCTACAATGAGCAGTTCTTC. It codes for CASSQVPLIAGGTYNEQFF.

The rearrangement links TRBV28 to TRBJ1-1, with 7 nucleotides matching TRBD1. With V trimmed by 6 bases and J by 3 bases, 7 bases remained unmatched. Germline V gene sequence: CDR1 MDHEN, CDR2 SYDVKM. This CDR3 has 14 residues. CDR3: CASSGQGVDTEAFF. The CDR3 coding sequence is TGTGCCAGCAGCGGGCAGGGGGTGGACACTGAAGCTTTCTTT.

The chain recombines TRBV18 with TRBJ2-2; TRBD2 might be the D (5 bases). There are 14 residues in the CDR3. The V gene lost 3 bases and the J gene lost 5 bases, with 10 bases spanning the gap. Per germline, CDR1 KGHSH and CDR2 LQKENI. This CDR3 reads CASSPAGWTGELFF. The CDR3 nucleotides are TGTGCCAGCTCACCCGCGGGCTGGACCGGGGAGCTGTTTTTT.

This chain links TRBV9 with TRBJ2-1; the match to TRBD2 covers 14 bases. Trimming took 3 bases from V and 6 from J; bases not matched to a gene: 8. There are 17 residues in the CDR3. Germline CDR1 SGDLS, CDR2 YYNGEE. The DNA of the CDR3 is TGTGCCAGCAGCGAACACGAGGGACTAGCGGGAGCCAATGAGCAGTTCTTC. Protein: CASSEHEGLAGANEQFF.

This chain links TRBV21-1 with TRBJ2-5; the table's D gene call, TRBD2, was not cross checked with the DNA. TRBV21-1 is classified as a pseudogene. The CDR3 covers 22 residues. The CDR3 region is CASKVERHGTSGRAGIEETQYF. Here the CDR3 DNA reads TGTGCCAGCAAGGTAGAAAGGCACGGGACTAGCGGGAGGGCCGGAATCGAAGAGACCCAGTACTTC.

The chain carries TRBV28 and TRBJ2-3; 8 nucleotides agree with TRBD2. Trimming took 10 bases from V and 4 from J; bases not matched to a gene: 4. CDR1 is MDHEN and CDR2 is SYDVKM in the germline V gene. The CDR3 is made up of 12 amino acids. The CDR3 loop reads CATSGGADTQYF. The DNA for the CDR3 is TGTGCCACCTCGGGGGGGGCAGATACGCAGTATTTT.

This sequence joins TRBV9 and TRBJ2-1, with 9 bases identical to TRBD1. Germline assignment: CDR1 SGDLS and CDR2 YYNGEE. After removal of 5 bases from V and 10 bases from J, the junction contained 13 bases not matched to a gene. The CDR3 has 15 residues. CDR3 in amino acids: CASRRETGGGQEQFF. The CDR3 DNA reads TGTGCCAGCAGGAGAGAGACAGGGGGTGGTCAGGAGCAGTTCTTC.

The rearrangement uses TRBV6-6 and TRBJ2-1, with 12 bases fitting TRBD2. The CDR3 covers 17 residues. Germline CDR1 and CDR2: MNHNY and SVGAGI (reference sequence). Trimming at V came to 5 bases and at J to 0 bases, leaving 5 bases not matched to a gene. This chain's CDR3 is CASSPPSGRASYNEQFF. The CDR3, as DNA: TGTGCCAGCAGTCCCCCTAGCGGGAGGGCCTCCTACAATGAGCAGTTCTTC.

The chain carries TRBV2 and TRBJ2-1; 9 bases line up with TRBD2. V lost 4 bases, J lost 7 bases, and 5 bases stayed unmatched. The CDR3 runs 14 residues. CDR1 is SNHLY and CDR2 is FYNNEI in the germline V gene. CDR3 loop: CASSGGRAGNEQFF. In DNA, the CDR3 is TGTGCCAGCAGTGGCGGGAGGGCCGGGAATGAGCAGTTCTTC.

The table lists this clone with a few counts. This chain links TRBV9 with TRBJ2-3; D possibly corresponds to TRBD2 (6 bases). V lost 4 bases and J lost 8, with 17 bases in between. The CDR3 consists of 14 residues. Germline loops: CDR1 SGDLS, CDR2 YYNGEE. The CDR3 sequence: CASSLKLLGGTQYF. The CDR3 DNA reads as TGTGCCAGCAGCCTCAAACTTTTGGGGGGTACGCAGTATTTT.

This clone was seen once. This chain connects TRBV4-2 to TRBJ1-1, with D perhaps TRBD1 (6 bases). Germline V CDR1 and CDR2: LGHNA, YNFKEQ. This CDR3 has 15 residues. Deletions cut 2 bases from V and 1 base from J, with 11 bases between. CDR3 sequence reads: CASSQWGLQNTEAFF. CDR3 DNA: TGTGCCAGCAGCCAATGGGGGCTTCAGAACACTGAAGCTTTCTTT.

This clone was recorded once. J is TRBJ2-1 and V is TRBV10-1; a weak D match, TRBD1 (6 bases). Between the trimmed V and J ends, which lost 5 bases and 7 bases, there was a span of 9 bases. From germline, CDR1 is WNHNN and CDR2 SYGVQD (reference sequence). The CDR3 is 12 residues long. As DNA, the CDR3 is TGCGCCAGCAGTAGGGGGAGAAATGAGCAGTTCTTC. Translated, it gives CASSRGRNEQFF.

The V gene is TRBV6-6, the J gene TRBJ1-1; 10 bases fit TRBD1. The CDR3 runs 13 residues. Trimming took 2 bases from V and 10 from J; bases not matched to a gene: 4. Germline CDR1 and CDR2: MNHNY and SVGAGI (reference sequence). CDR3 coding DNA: TGTGCCAGCAGTTACGACAGGGGGCGCCCAGCTTTCTTT. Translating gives CASSYDRGRPAFF.